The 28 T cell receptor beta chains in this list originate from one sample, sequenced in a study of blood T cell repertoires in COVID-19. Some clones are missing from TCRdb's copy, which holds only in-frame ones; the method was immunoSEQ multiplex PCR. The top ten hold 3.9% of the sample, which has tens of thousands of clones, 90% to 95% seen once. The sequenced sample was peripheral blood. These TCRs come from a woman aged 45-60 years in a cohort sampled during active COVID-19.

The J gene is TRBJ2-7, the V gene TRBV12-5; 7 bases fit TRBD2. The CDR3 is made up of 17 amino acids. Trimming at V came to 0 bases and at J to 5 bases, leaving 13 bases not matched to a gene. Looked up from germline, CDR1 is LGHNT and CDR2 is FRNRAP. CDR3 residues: CASGLVLGGSLLHEQYF. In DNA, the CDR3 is TGTGCTAGTGGTTTGGTCCTCGGCGGGAGCCTTTTGCACGAGCAGTACTTC. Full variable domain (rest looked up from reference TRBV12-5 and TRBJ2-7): DARVTQTPRHKVTEMGQEVTMRCQPILGHNTVFWYRQTMMQGLELLAYFRNRAPLDDSGMPKDRFSAEMPDATLATLKIQPSEPRDSAVYFCASGLVLGGSLLHEQYFGPGTRLTVT.

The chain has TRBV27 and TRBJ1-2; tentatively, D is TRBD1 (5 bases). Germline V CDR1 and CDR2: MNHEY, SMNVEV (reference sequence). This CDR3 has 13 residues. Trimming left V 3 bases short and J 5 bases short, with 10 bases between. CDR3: CASSFNSGYGYTF. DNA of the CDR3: TGTGCCAGCAGTTTTAATTCAGGGTATGGCTACACCTTC.

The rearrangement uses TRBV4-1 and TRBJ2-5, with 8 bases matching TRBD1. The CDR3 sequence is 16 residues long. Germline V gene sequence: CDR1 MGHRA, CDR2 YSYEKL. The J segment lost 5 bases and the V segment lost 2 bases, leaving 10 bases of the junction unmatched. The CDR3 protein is CASSQIRQGARETQYF. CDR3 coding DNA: TGCGCCAGCAGCCAAATCCGCCAGGGGGCTAGGGAGACCCAGTACTTC.

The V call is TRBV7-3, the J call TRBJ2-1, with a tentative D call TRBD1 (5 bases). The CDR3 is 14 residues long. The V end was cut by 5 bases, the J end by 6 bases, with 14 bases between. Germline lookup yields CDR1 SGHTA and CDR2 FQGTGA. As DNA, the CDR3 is TGTGCCAGCAGCCCCCCGGGCAGGGTCAATGAGCAGTTCTTC. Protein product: CASSPPGRVNEQFF. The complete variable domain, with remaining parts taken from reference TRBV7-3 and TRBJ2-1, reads GAGVSQTPSNKVTEKGKYVELRCDPISGHTALYWYRQSLGQGPEFLIYFQGTGAADDSGLPNDRFFAVRPEGSVSTLKIQRTERGDSAVYLCASSPPGRVNEQFFGPGTRLTVL.

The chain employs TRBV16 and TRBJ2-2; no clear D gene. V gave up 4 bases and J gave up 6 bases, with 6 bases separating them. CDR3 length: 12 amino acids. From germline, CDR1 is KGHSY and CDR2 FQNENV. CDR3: CASSLPAGELFF. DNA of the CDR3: TGTGCCAGCAGCCTACCAGCCGGGGAGCTGTTTTTT.

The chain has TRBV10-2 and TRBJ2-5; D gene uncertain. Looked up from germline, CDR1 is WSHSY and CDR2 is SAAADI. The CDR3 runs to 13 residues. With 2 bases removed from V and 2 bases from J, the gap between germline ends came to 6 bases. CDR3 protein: CASSEDIQETQYF. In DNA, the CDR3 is TGCGCCAGCAGTGAGGACATACAAGAGACCCAGTACTTC.

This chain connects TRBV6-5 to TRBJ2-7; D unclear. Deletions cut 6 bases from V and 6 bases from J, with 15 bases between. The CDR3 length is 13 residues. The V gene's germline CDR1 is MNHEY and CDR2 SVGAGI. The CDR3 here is CASSPSLWAEQYF. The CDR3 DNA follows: TGTGCCAGCAGCCCCTCTCTTTGGGCCGAGCAGTACTTC.

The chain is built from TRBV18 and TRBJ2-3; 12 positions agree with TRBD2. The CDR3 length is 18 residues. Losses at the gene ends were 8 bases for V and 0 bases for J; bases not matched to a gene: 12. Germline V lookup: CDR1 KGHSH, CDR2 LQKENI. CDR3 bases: TGTGCCAGCCCGACTAGCGGGGGCCTCGCGGGTAGCACAGATACGCAGTATTTT. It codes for CASPTSGGLAGSTDTQYF.

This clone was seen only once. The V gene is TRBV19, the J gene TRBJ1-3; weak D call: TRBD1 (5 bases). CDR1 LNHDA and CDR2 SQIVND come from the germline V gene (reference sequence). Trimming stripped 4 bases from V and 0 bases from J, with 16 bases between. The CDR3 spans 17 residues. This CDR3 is CASSRTSDSYSGNTIYF. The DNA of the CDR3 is TGTGCCAGTAGTAGGACCTCTGACAGTTACTCTGGAAACACCATATATTTT.

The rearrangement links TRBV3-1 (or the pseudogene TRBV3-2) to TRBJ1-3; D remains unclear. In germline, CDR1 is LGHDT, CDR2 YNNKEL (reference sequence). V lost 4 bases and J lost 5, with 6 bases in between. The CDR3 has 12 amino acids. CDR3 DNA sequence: TGTGCCAGCAGCCCACAGCGAAACACCATATATTTT. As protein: CASSPQRNTIYF.

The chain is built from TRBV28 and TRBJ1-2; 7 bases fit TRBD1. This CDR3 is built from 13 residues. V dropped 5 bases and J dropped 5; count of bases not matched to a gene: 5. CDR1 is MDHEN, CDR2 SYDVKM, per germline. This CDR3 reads CASSRGGVYGYTF. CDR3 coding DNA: TGTGCCAGCAGTCGAGGGGGCGTATATGGCTACACCTTC.

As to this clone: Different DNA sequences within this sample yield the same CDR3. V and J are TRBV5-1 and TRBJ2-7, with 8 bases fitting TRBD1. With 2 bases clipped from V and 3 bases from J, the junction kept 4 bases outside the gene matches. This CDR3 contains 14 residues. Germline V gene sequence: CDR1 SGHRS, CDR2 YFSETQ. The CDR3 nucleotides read TGCGCCAGCAGCTTATCCGGGACAGGCTACGAGCAGTACTTC. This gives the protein CASSLSGTGYEQYF.

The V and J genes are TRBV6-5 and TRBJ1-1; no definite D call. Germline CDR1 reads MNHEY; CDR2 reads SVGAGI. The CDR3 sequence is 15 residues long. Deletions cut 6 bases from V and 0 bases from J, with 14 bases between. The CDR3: CASRRRGSMNTEAFF. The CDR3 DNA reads TGTGCCAGCAGGCGGAGAGGGAGCATGAACACTGAAGCTTTCTTT.

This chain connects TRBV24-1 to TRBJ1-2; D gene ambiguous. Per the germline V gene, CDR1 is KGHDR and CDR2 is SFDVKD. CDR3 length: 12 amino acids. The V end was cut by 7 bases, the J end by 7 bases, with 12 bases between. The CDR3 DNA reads TGTGCCACCAGCCCCACGGGGATTGGCTACACCTTC. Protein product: CATSPTGIGYTF.

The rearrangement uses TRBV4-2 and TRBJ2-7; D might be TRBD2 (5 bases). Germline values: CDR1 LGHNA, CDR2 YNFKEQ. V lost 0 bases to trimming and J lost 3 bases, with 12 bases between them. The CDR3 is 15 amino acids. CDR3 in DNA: TGTGCCAGCAGCCAAGACCTAGCCAACTACTACGAGCAGTACTTC. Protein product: CASSQDLANYYEQYF.

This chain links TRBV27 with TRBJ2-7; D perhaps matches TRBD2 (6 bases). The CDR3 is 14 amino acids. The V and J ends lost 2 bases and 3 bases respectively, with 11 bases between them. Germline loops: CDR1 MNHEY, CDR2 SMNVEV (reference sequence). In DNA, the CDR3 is TGTGCCAGCAGTTTACACGGAGGGATCTACGAGCAGTACTTC. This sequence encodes CASSLHGGIYEQYF.

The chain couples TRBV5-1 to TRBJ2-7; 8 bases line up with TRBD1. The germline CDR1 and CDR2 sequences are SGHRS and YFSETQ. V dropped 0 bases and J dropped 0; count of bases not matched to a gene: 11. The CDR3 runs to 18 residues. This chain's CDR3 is CASSLGPGGGYSSYEQYF. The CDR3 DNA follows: TGCGCCAGCAGCTTGGGCCCAGGGGGCGGCTACAGCTCCTACGAGCAGTACTTC.

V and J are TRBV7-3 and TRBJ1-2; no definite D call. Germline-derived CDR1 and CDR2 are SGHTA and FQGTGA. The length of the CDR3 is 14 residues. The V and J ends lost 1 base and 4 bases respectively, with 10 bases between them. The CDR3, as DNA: TGTGCCAGCAGCTTAAGCGGATTGCCCTATGGCTACACCTTC. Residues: CASSLSGLPYGYTF.

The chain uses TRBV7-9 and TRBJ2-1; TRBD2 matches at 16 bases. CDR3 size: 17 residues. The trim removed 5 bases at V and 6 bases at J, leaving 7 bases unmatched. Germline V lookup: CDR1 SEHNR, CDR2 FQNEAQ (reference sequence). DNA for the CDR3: TGTGCCAGCAGCCCCGGGACTAGCGGGAGGGCCGCCAATGAGCAGTTCTTC. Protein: CASSPGTSGRAANEQFF.

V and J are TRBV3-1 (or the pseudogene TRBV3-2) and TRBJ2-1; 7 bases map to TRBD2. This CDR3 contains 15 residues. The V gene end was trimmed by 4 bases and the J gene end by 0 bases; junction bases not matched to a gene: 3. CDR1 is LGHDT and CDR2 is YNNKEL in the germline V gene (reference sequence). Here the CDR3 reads CASSRKRDSYNEQFF. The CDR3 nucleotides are TGTGCCAGCAGCCGAAAGCGGGACTCCTACAATGAGCAGTTCTTC.

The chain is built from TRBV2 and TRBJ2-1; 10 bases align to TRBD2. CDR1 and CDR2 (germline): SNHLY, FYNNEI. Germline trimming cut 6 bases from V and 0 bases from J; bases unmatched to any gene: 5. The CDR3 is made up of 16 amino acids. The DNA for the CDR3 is TGTGCCAGCAGAATACTAGCGGGGAGCTCCTACAATGAGCAGTTCTTC. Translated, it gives CASRILAGSSYNEQFF. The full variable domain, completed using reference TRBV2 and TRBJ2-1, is EPEVTQTPSHQVTQMGQEVILRCVPISNHLYFYWYRQILGQKVEFLVSFYNNEISEKSEIFDDQFSVERPDGSNFTLKIRSTKLEDSAMYFCASRILAGSSYNEQFFGPGTRLTVL.

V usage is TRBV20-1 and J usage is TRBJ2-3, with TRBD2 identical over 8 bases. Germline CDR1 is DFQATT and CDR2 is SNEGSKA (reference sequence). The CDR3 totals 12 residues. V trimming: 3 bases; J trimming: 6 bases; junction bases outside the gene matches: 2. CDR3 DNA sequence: TGCAGTGCTAGTACTAGCGGTGATACGCAGTATTTT. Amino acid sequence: CSASTSGDTQYF.

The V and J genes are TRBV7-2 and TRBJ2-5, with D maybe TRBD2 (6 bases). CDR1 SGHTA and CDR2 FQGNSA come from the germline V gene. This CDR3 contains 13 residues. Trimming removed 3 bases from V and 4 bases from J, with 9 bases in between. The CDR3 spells CASSFSGRETQYF. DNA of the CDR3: TGTGCCAGCAGCTTCAGCGGGCGAGAGACCCAGTACTTC.

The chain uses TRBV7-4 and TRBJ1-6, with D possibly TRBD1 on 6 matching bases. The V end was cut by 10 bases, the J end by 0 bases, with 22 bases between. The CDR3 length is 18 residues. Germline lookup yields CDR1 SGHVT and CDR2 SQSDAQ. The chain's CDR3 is CANPNQYRVSSYNSPLHF. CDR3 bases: TGTGCCAATCCAAACCAGTACAGGGTGAGCTCCTATAATTCACCCCTCCACTTT.

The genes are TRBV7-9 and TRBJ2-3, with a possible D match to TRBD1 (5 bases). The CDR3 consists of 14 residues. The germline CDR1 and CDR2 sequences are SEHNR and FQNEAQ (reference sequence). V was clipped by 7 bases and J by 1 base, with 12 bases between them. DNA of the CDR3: TGTGCCAGCACCGTAGACAGAGGCACAGATACGCAGTATTTT. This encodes CASTVDRGTDTQYF.

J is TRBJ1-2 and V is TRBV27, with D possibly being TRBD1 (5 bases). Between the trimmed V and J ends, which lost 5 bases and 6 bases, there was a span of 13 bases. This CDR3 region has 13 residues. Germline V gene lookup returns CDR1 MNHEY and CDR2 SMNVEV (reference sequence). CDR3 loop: CASSPSMGHGYTF. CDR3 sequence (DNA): TGTGCCAGCAGTCCGTCCATGGGGCATGGCTACACCTTC.

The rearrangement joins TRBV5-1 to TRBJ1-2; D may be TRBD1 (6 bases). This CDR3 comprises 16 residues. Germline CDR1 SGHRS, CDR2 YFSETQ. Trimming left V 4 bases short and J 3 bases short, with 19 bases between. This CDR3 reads CASSPPGARGDYGYTF. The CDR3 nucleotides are TGCGCCAGCAGCCCCCCGGGGGCTCGGGGGGACTATGGCTACACCTTC.

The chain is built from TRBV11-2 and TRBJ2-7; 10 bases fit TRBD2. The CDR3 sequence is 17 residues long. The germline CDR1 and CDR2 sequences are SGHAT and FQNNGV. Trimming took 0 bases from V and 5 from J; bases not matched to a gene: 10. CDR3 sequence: CASSLDMVLAGVHEQYF. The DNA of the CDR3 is TGTGCCAGCAGCTTAGATATGGTCCTAGCGGGAGTCCACGAGCAGTACTTC.